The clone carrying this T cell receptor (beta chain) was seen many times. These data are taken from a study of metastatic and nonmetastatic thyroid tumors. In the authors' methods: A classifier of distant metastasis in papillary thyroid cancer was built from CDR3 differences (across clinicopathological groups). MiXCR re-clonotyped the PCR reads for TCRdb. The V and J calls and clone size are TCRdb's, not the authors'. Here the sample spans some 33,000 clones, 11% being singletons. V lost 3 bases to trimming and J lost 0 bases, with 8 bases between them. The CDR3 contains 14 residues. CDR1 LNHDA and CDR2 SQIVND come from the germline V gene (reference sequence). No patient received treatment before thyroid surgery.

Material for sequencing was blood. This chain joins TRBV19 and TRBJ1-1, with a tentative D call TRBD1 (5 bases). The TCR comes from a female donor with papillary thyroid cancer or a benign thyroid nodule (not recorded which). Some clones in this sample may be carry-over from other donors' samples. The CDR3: CASSMGRMNTEAFF. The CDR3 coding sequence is TGTGCCAGTAGTATGGGACGGATGAACACTGAAGCTTTCTTT.